Described below is a single T cell receptor beta chain sequence and its context. Its antigen is unknown. Processing of graft tissue released intraepithelial and lamina propria lymphocytes. The germline gives CDR1 MDHEN, CDR2 SYDVKM. The CDR3 is 16 residues long. Between the trimmed V and J ends, which lost 3 bases and 3 bases, there was a span of 15 bases. The protocol was immunoSEQ multiplex PCR, while the TCRdb copy is restricted to in-frame clones and leaves out a portion. Here the sample spans several thousand clones, roughly 75% being singletons. The data stem from a study of graft-versus-host responses after intestinal transplantation. Study at large: Induction with anti-thymocyte globulin, then tacrolimus and steroids for around three years, was given to all recipients. Study-wide results and caveats: Elevated graft-versus-host to host-versus-graft clonal ratios in allografts were recorded for patients with graft-donor T cell macrochimerism.

The source was ileum tissue, collected about 230 days after intestinal transplant. This chain uses TRBV28 with TRBJ2-4; D remains ambiguous. This receptor was taken from a human patient who received an intestinal transplant, so some T cells may come from the graft donor. The CDR3 region is CASSLLTGSGKNIQYF. CDR3 nucleotides: TGTGCCAGCAGTTTGCTCACGGGTTCGGGCAAAAACATTCAGTACTTC.